Below, one TCR beta chain is given with its context. The antigen is unknown. The sample belongs to a study of cytomegalovirus exposure and HLA in healthy donors. Broader study findings: A list of more than 150 TCR beta chains associated with cytomegalovirus was given. Accurate predictions that matched the HLA-A and HLA-B alleles of most subjects were reportedly made from TCR beta sequences.

Researchers ran the PCR with 60 Vbeta and 13 Jbeta primers. The assay was immunoSEQ multiplex PCR, and TCRdb's table has in-frame clones only and misses some. The sample includes about 150,000 clones, about 80% of them seen just once. The V segment lost 5 bases and the J segment 9 bases; nucleotides outside the gene matches: 12. Per germline, CDR1 SEHNR and CDR2 FQNEAQ (reference sequence). CDR3 length: 15 residues. The source material was PBMCs. The source of this sequence is a male donor in good health and CMV-seronegative. The rearrangement uses TRBV7-9 and TRBJ2-1; 8 bases fit TRBD2. The CDR3 reads CASSHYTTSATEQFF. The CDR3, as DNA: TGTGCCAGCAGCCATTATACGACTAGCGCGACTGAGCAGTTCTTC.